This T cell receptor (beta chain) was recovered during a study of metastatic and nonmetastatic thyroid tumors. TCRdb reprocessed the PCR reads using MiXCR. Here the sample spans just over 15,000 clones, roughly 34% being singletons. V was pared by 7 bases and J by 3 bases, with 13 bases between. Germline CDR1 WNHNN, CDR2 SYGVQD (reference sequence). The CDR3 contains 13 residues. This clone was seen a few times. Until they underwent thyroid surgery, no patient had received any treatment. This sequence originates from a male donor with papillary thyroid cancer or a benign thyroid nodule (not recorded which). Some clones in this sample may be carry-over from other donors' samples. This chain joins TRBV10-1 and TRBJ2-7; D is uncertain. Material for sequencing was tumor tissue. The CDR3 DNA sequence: TGCGCCAGCATTGATCGGCGCCTCTACGAGCAGTACTTC. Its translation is CASIDRRLYEQYF.